This TCR beta chain was identified during a study of blood T cell repertoires in COVID-19. Background on the study: Material from acute and convalescent COVID-19 was sourced from the United States, Italy and Spain. Nucleic acid was either cDNA or gDNA, and it came from T cells, B-cell-depleted T cells, or PBMCs.

Methods used by the authors: Amplification with reference gene primers provided the estimates of nucleated cell counts. This table comes from immunoSEQ multiplex PCR, and its TCRdb copy is limited to in-frame clones, with some not included. D and trimming were read from the DNA, whereas the V and J calls and clone size are those reported in that table. The table has about 200,000 clones, approximately 90% seen once. The CDR3 covers 16 residues. Trimming removed 7 bases from V and 6 bases from J; junction bases left unmatched: 11. The germline gives CDR1 LNHDA, CDR2 SQIVND (reference sequence). This TCR derives from a human donor in a cohort sampled during active COVID-19. The source material was peripheral blood. The chain is built from TRBV19 and TRBJ1-6; 8 positions match TRBD1. Here the CDR3 reads CASTNQGAQSNSPLHF. The CDR3 coding sequence is TGTGCCAGTACCAATCAGGGGGCTCAGAGTAATTCACCCCTCCACTTT.